These 8 T cell receptor beta chains were all obtained from the same sample, sequenced in a study of cytotoxic CD8 clonotypes in ibrutinib-treated CLL. Using immunoSEQ multiplex PCR, the repertoire was profiled, and TCRdb retains in-frame clones only, with some absent. The sample holds roughly 160,000 clones; over 65% are singletons and the top ten take roughly 2%. Sequenced material: PBMCs, taken after 12 months of ibrutinib treatment. Source of these receptors: a human donor with chronic lymphocytic leukemia.

The rearrangement links TRBV7-9 to TRBJ1-1; no clear D gene. This CDR3 is 15 amino acids long. V was trimmed by 1 base and J by 3 bases, leaving 12 bases between them. Germline V gene lookup returns CDR1 SEHNR and CDR2 FQNEAQ (reference sequence). The CDR3 is CASSLERGPYTEAFF. CDR3 in DNA: TGTGCCAGCAGCTTAGAACGTGGGCCTTACACTGAAGCTTTCTTT.

This chain uses TRBV7-9 with TRBJ1-1; 7 nucleotides agree with TRBD1. CDR1 SEHNR and CDR2 FQNEAQ come from the germline V gene (reference sequence). V was clipped by 6 bases and J by 9 bases; unmatched bases: 10. The CDR3 has 13 residues. Here the CDR3 DNA reads TGTGCCAGCAGGGGATGGGACAGTCACCAAGCTTTCTTT. It specifies CASRGWDSHQAFF. Full variable domain (rest looked up from reference TRBV7-9 and TRBJ1-1): DTGVSQNPRHKITKRGQNVTFRCDPISEHNRLYWYRQTLGQGPEFLTYFQNEAQLEKSRLLSDRFSAERPKGSFSTLEIQRTEQGDSAMYLCASRGWDSHQAFFGQGTRLTVV.

V is TRBV21-1 and J is TRBJ2-5; the table's D call, TRBD1, has no DNA check behind it. TRBV21-1 is a pseudogene segment. The length of the CDR3 is 16 residues. CDR3 protein: CASSKKTPRTASMLDF. The CDR3 DNA sequence: TGTGCCAGCAGCAAAAAGACTCCCAGGACAGCTTCAATGTTGGACTTC.

This clone was seen more than once but under ten times. Given a far larger clone just one base away, this is likely a sequencing read error. Other DNA sequences within the sample encode an identical CDR3. The V and J genes are TRBV5-4 and TRBJ2-7, with TRBD1 matching 12 bases. V was pared by 4 bases and J by 5 bases, with 10 bases of the junction left unmatched. CDR1 SGHNT and CDR2 YYREEE come from the germline V gene (reference sequence). This CDR3 is built from 16 residues. The DNA of the CDR3 is TGTGCCAGCAGCCACTCGATCGGGACAGGGGGCGACGAGCAGTACTTC. This sequence encodes CASSHSIGTGGDEQYF. Combining the CDR3 with reference TRBV5-4 and TRBJ2-7 gives the whole variable domain ETGVTQSPTHLIKTRGQQVTLRCSSQSGHNTVSWYQQALGQGPQFIFQYYREEENGRGNFPPRFSGLQFPNYSSELNVNALELDDSALYLCASSHSIGTGGDEQYFGPGTRLTVT.

The V and J genes are TRBV7-2 and TRBJ2-5; 12 bases are shared with TRBD2. V trimming: 3 bases; J trimming: 2 bases; junction bases outside the gene matches: 10. The length of the CDR3 is 18 residues. The V gene's germline CDR1 is SGHTA and CDR2 FQGNSA. The CDR3 region is CASSFLASGGALQETQYF. In DNA form, the CDR3 reads TGTGCCAGCAGCTTTTTGGCTAGCGGGGGGGCGTTGCAAGAGACCCAGTACTTC. Variable domain in full (rest from reference TRBV7-2 and TRBJ2-5): GAGVSQSPSNKVTEKGKDVELRCDPISGHTALYWYRQSLGQGLEFLIYFQGNSAPDKSGLPSDRFSAERTGGSVSTLTIQRTQQEDSAVYLCASSFLASGGALQETQYFGPGTRLLVL.

This clone was observed a single time. CDR3 coding DNA: TGTGCCAGCAGGACAGCCACTAATGAAAAACTGTTTTTT. Its protein is CASRTATNEKLFF. The rearrangement uses TRBV6-6 and TRBJ1-4, with a weak D call TRBD1 (5 bases). The germline V gene encodes CDR1 MNHNY and CDR2 SVGAGI (reference sequence). This CDR3 comprises 13 residues. V was cut by 6 bases and J by 2 bases, with 7 bases left in between.

Concerning this clone itself: One junction end does not reproduce the germline sequence, and a read error may be involved. This chain links TRBV7-7 with TRBJ2-3, with TRBD2 matching 9 bases. CDR3 length equals 19 residues. Per the germline V gene, CDR1 is SSHAT and CDR2 is FNYEAQ (reference sequence). CDR3 nucleotides: TGTGCTAGCAGCTTAGAGACTAGCGGCCGAGTGGGGGCCGCAGATACGCAGTATTTT. The encoded protein is CASSLETSGRVGAADTQYF.

CDR3 in DNA: TGTGCCAGCAAGAGAACGGGGGCGAGCACAGATACGCAGTATTTT. Its translation: CASKRTGASTDTQYF. The rearrangement uses TRBV6-5 and TRBJ2-3; D could derive from TRBD1 or TRBD2 (6 bases each). Germline CDR1 and CDR2: MNHEY and SVGAGI. The CDR3 totals 15 residues. V gave up 7 bases and J gave up 0 bases, with 14 bases separating them.